Following are 18 T cell receptor beta chains from one sample sequenced in a study of regulatory T cells in long-lasting Graves disease. iRepertoire HTBI primers and Arm-PCR of CDR3 regions built TCR beta libraries. TCRdb re-analysed the multiplex PCR reads in MiXCR, keeping a single row per CDR3 protein. The sample lists approximately 560,000 distinct CDR3 sequences, around 15% occurring once. Stated time point: newly diagnosed GD, antithyroid drugs for less than 3 months. PBMC RNA served as the TCR library source. A further study also used this sample, focusing on T cells in Graves' hyperthyroidism and ophthalmopathy.

The starting material was peripheral blood mononuclear cells (PBMCs), obtained at new diagnosis, from a patient treated with antithyroid drugs. These receptors were collected from a man aged 18 to 29 with Graves disease.

This clonotype was seen repeatedly, ten times or more. The chain is built from TRBV5-1 and TRBJ2-5, with TRBD2 matching over 7 bases. Per germline, CDR1 SGHRS and CDR2 YFSETQ. V was clipped by 1 base and J by 4 bases; unmatched bases: 7. This CDR3 region has 15 residues. The CDR3 protein is CASSLREEGPETQYF. DNA for the CDR3: TGCGCCAGCAGCTTGCGGGAGGAAGGCCCAGAGACCCAGTACTTC.

The chain links TRBV20-1 to TRBJ2-7, with 9 bases that match TRBD2. CDR3 length: 16 amino acids. After removal of 3 bases from V and 7 bases from J, the junction contained 16 bases not matched to a gene. Germline V lookup: CDR1 DFQATT, CDR2 SNEGSKA (reference sequence). CDR3 protein: CSASPGGGRALYEQYF. The CDR3 coding sequence is TGCAGTGCTAGTCCCGGCGGCGGGAGGGCCCTATATGAGCAGTACTTC.

The chain joins TRBV4-2 to TRBJ2-1, with 9 nucleotides matching TRBD2. CDR1 is LGHNA and CDR2 is YNFKEQ in the germline V gene. This CDR3 region has 16 residues. The V gene end was trimmed by 3 bases and the J gene end by 9 bases; junction bases not matched to a gene: 12. CDR3 DNA sequence: TGTGCCAGCAGCCATCTAGCGGGATCAACTACGGGTGAGCAGTTCTTC. The encoded protein is CASSHLAGSTTGEQFF.

The chain employs TRBV20-1 and TRBJ1-3; 7 nucleotides agree with TRBD1. This CDR3 is 16 amino acids long. CDR1 is DFQATT, CDR2 SNEGSKA, per germline (reference sequence). The junction had 10 bases not matched to a gene; V was cut back by 1 base and J by 4 bases. CDR3 DNA sequence: TGCAGTGCTAGAGGAACCCGACAGGGAGGCGGAAACACCATATATTTT. Translating gives CSARGTRQGGGNTIYF.

This clonotype was counted many times. The genes are TRBV28 and TRBJ2-4; 10 nucleotides match TRBD2. The CDR3 has 20 amino acids. Germline values: CDR1 MDHEN, CDR2 SYDVKM. V gave up 3 bases and J gave up 1 base; unmatched junction bases: 15. The CDR3 DNA follows: TGTGCCAGCAGTTTCCTCCGGACTAGCGGCAAGGGTATGGCCAAAAACATTCAGTACTTC. As protein: CASSFLRTSGKGMAKNIQYF.

This chain connects TRBV13 to TRBJ1-1; possible D gene TRBD1, 5 bases. The germline V and J ends were trimmed by 3 bases and 1 base, with 15 bases remaining between them. Germline loops: CDR1 PRHDT, CDR2 FYEKMQ (reference sequence). CDR3 size: 16 residues. DNA of the CDR3: TGTGCCAGCAGCTTGGGGGAATTGGATAAGAACACTGAAGCTTTCTTT. Protein sequence: CASSLGELDKNTEAFF.

This clonotype appeared many times. The chain joins TRBV3-1 to TRBJ2-7; either TRBD1 or TRBD2 may supply D (5 bases each). The CDR3 totals 14 residues. Germline lookup yields CDR1 LGHDT and CDR2 YNNKEL (reference sequence). V lost 1 base, J lost 6 bases, and 13 bases lay in between. In DNA form, the CDR3 reads TGTGCCAGCAGCCAAGGATGGGACGGCGTCGAGCAGTACTTC. It translates to CASSQGWDGVEQYF.

This clonotype has ten or more counts. The chain combines TRBV7-2 with TRBJ2-5; TRBD2 agrees at 7 bases. The CDR3 runs 15 residues. In germline, CDR1 is SGHTA, CDR2 FQGNSA. With 2 bases clipped from V and 5 bases from J, the junction kept 8 bases outside the gene matches. CDR3 DNA sequence: TGTGCCAGCAGCTTAACAGCGGGGCGACGGGAGACCCAGTACTTC. This gives the protein CASSLTAGRRETQYF. The variable domain in full, with the rest retrieved from reference TRBV7-2 and TRBJ2-5, is GAGVSQSPSNKVTEKGKDVELRCDPISGHTALYWYRQSLGQGLEFLIYFQGNSAPDKSGLPSDRFSAERTGGSVSTLTIQRTQQEDSAVYLCASSLTAGRRETQYFGPGTRLLVL.

This clonotype appeared a few times. The rearrangement joins TRBV29-1 to TRBJ1-6, with 10 bases fitting TRBD1. This CDR3 has 14 amino acids. CDR1 and CDR2 (germline): SQVTM, ANQGSEA. The CDR3 coding sequence is TGCAGGCCTCGGCGGGACAGGGGTGATTCACCCCTCCACTTT. It is translated as CRPRRDRGDSPLHF.

This clonotype was counted a few times. The rearrangement joins TRBV4-1 to TRBJ1-4; no clear D. V dropped 3 bases and J dropped 7 bases, with 12 bases sitting between them. CDR3 length equals 14 residues. The germline gives CDR1 MGHRA, CDR2 YSYEKL. The CDR3 spells CASSHAGEFEKLFF. The CDR3 nucleotides are TGCGCCAGCAGCCATGCTGGTGAATTTGAAAAACTGTTTTTT.

This clonotype was found many times. CDR3 sequence (DNA): TGTGCCACAGCTACGTACGGGACAGCCTACGAGCAGTACTTC. It codes for CATATYGTAYEQYF. The chain carries TRBV10-3 and TRBJ2-7; 7 nucleotides line up with TRBD1. In germline, CDR1 is ENHRY, CDR2 SYGVKD. CDR3 length equals 14 residues. Unmatched junction bases numbered 11, after V lost 10 bases and J lost 2 bases.

Ten or more counts support this clonotype. The gene calls are TRBV15 and TRBJ2-5, with TRBD2 matching 12 bases. The CDR3 runs 15 residues. Looked up from germline, CDR1 is LNHNV and CDR2 is YYDKDF (reference sequence). Unmatched junction bases numbered 1, after V lost 2 bases and J lost 3 bases. CDR3 DNA: TGTGCCACCAGCAGAAGGACTAGCGGGGAAGAGACCCAGTACTTC. This translates into CATSRRTSGEETQYF.

This chain joins TRBV28 and TRBJ2-7; TRBD1 agrees at 8 bases. The CDR3 has 15 amino acids. The V gene end was trimmed by 6 bases and the J gene end by 2 bases; junction bases not matched to a gene: 9. Germline V CDR1 and CDR2: MDHEN, SYDVKM. For the CDR3, the DNA is TGTGCCAGCAGAGAAGCCCCGGGACAGGCCTACGAGCAGTACTTC. Encoded protein: CASREAPGQAYEQYF.

This clonotype was detected many times. V gene TRBV20-1 combines with J gene TRBJ2-1, with D possibly called TRBD1 or TRBD2 (7 bases each). The V gene's germline CDR1 is DFQATT and CDR2 SNEGSKA (reference sequence). Trimming cost V 0 bases and J 4 bases, with 16 bases left between them. The CDR3 runs 16 residues. The CDR3 region is CSARDGRGGGYNEQFF. CDR3 sequence (DNA): TGCAGTGCTAGAGATGGCAGGGGGGGAGGGTACAATGAGCAGTTCTTC.

There are a few counts of this clonotype. The rearrangement uses TRBV20-1 and TRBJ2-2; D not resolved. This CDR3 is 16 amino acids long. The V gene lost 4 bases and the J gene lost 0 bases, with 15 bases spanning the gap. Looked up from germline, CDR1 is DFQATT and CDR2 is SNEGSKA (reference sequence). CDR3 coding DNA: TGCAGTGCTAACCACCCGGTAGTCGCGAACACCGGGGAGCTGTTTTTT. This gives the protein CSANHPVVANTGELFF.

This chain joins TRBV9 and TRBJ2-5; D not resolved. The CDR3 runs to 15 residues. The germline V gene has CDR1 SGDLS and CDR2 YYNGEE. V was clipped by 0 bases and J by 5 bases, with 14 bases between them. The CDR3 sequence: CASSVEGSPAETQYF. The CDR3 bases are TGTGCCAGCAGCGTAGAAGGTAGCCCCGCGGAGACCCAGTACTTC.

At least ten counts were recorded for this clonotype. The chain couples TRBV28 to TRBJ2-1, with 8 bases matching TRBD2. From germline, CDR1 is MDHEN and CDR2 SYDVKM. The ends lost 6 bases at V and 8 bases at J; junction bases unmatched: 9. The CDR3 is made up of 14 amino acids. The CDR3 loop is CASSPSGGLDEQFF. CDR3 in DNA: TGTGCCAGCAGCCCCTCGGGGGGGTTGGATGAGCAGTTCTTC.

This chain uses TRBV3-1 with TRBJ2-1; maybe TRBD2 (6 bases). The V gene's germline CDR1 is LGHDT and CDR2 YNNKEL (reference sequence). V was cut by 0 bases and J by 0 bases, with 15 bases left in between. The CDR3 contains 18 residues. DNA for the CDR3: TGTGCCAGCAGCCAAGATGGGGCTAGCGCAAGCTCCTACAATGAGCAGTTCTTC. Translation: CASSQDGASASSYNEQFF.